These 23 T cell receptor beta chains were all obtained from the same sample, sequenced in a study of metastatic and nonmetastatic thyroid tumors. Patients had received no treatment of any kind before thyroid surgery. From the PCR reads, TCRdb re-called clones with MiXCR. The table lists roughly 16,000 clones, 30% to 40% of them singletons. Sequenced sample: tumor tissue. The receptors come from a female donor with papillary thyroid cancer or a benign thyroid nodule (not recorded which). Some clones in this sample may be carry-over from other donors' samples.

CDR3 sequence reads: CSARVNGRDYNEQFF. The CDR3 DNA reads TGCAGTGCTAGAGTAAACGGGAGGGATTACAATGAGCAGTTCTTC. V usage is TRBV20-1 and J usage is TRBJ2-1; 8 bases align to TRBD2. V lost 1 base, J lost 4 bases, and 6 bases stayed unmatched. Germline V gene lookup returns CDR1 DFQATT and CDR2 SNEGSKA (reference sequence). The CDR3 length is 15 residues.

This clone was seen at least ten times. The CDR3 loop is CASSWDRTPGDIQYF. The CDR3 DNA reads TGTGCCAGCAGCTGGGACAGAACACCGGGGGACATTCAGTACTTC. The chain couples TRBV6-2 or TRBV6-3 to TRBJ2-4, with D perhaps TRBD1 (7 bases). Trimming removed 6 bases from V and 8 bases from J, with 20 bases in between. In germline, CDR1 is MNHEY, CDR2 SVGEGT. The CDR3 is 15 amino acids.

This sequence joins TRBV9 and TRBJ2-7, with 7 bases identical to TRBD2. Germline CDR1 SGDLS, CDR2 YYNGEE. J lost 4 bases, V lost 0 bases, and 7 bases had no gene match. The CDR3 runs 15 residues. The CDR3 region is CASSVAAGVFYEQYF. The CDR3 DNA follows: TGTGCCAGCAGCGTAGCTGCGGGGGTCTTTTACGAGCAGTACTTC.

V is TRBV11-2 and J is TRBJ2-7, with 11 bases aligning to TRBD1. The CDR3 contains 15 residues. Looked up from germline, CDR1 is SGHAT and CDR2 is FQNNGV. V dropped 1 base and J dropped 3; count of bases not matched to a gene: 2. CDR3 bases: TGTGCCAGCAGCTTAGTTGGGACAGGGGGCTACGAGCAGTACTTC. Encoded protein: CASSLVGTGGYEQYF.

The chain combines TRBV6-2 or TRBV6-3 with TRBJ1-5; no definite D call. Germline CDR1 MNHEY, CDR2 SVGEGT. The CDR3 contains 17 residues. V was trimmed by 2 bases and J by 0 bases, leaving 14 bases between them. The CDR3 coding sequence is TGTGCCAGCAGTTACAATTTGCGGGTCGCTAGCAATCAGCCCCAGCATTTT. Protein: CASSYNLRVASNQPQHF.

This clone is medium-sized by share. J is TRBJ1-6 and V is TRBV19; D remains unclear. V shed 8 bases and J shed 2 bases, with 16 bases lying between them. Per germline, CDR1 LNHDA and CDR2 SQIVND (reference sequence). This CDR3 is built from 16 residues. For the CDR3, the DNA is TGTGCCAGTCCTAAGAACCTTCACGCCTATAATTCACCCCTCCACTTT. This gives the protein CASPKNLHAYNSPLHF.

In its sample, this clone is medium-sized. The chain links TRBV12-3 or TRBV12-4 to TRBJ2-4, with D perhaps being TRBD1 or TRBD2 (5 bases each). The CDR3 consists of 16 residues. Trimming shortened V by 6 bases and J by 9 bases, and 24 bases separated the two germline ends. As DNA, the CDR3 is TGTGCCAGCAGAAAGGGACGCAATGATAGAATAGGCATTCAGTACTTC. It is translated as CASRKGRNDRIGIQYF.

This clone was observed once. Since the CDR3 does not end with the conserved phenylalanine or tryptophan, this likely comes from a read error. The limits of the CDR3 on the DNA are not certain, so only TCRdb's listed CDR3 is given. The chain has TRBV7-8 and TRBJ1-6; TRBD1 reflects the table's D call only, with no check against the DNA. Looked up from germline, CDR1 is SGHVS and CDR2 is FQNEAQ. The CDR3 is 15 amino acids in total, end residues counted. The CDR3 sequence: CASCLRGHQNSPLLL.

This clone was counted many times. This chain joins TRBV7-3 and TRBJ1-1; a possible D gene is TRBD1 (5 bases). The germline CDR1 and CDR2 sequences are SGHTA and FQGTGA. The CDR3 is 13 residues long. Trimming pared 5 bases from V and 0 bases from J, leaving 7 bases between. CDR3 nucleotide sequence: TGTGCCAGCAGCCAGACAGTGAACACTGAAGCTTTCTTT. This encodes CASSQTVNTEAFF.

The chain is built from TRBV20-1 and TRBJ1-5; D perhaps matches TRBD1 (6 bases). Trimming left V 5 bases short and J 2 bases short, with 13 bases between. Germline values: CDR1 DFQATT, CDR2 SNEGSKA (reference sequence). The CDR3 runs to 14 residues. The CDR3 region has the DNA TGCAGTGCTTACGAACAGGGAGGCAATCAGCCCCAGCATTTT. It codes for CSAYEQGGNQPQHF.

The V and J genes are TRBV6-1 and TRBJ2-3; TRBD2 is a possible D gene (5 bases). There are 15 residues in the CDR3. Trimming shortened V by 2 bases and J by 2 bases, and 11 bases separated the two germline ends. Germline V gene sequence: CDR1 MNHNS, CDR2 SASEGT. DNA for the CDR3: TGTGCCAGCAGTGAATTTGGCGGGCCCACAGATACGCAGTATTTT. It specifies CASSEFGGPTDTQYF.

The chain couples TRBV20-1 to TRBJ2-1; D ambiguous. V lost 6 bases to trimming and J lost 5 bases, with 14 bases between them. The CDR3 covers 13 residues. Germline-derived CDR1 and CDR2 are DFQATT and SNEGSKA (reference sequence). The CDR3 DNA reads as TGCAGTGCCAGACTCGAGGCAGACAATGAGCAGTTCTTC. Translated, it gives CSARLEADNEQFF.

V is TRBV5-1 and J is TRBJ1-6; a possible D gene is TRBD1 (6 bases). Germline loops: CDR1 SGHRS, CDR2 YFSETQ. This CDR3 has 12 amino acids. The ends were cut back, 4 bases at V and 9 bases at J, with 8 bases in the middle. CDR3 sequence (DNA): TGCGCCAGCAGCCAGGGGTCTTCACCCCTCCACTTT. Its translation: CASSQGSSPLHF.

The V gene is TRBV28, the J gene TRBJ2-7; 9 bases align to TRBD1. V lost 3 bases to trimming and J lost 2 bases; unmatched junction nucleotides: 2. Germline CDR1 is MDHEN and CDR2 is SYDVKM. The CDR3 extends over 14 amino acids. The CDR3 sequence: CASSFGTGTYEQYF. The CDR3 DNA sequence: TGTGCCAGCAGTTTTGGGACAGGGACCTACGAGCAGTACTTC.

V gene TRBV19 combines with J gene TRBJ2-2, with D maybe TRBD1 (5 bases). The CDR3 sequence is 15 residues long. V gave up 4 bases and J gave up 1 base, with 10 bases separating them. The germline V gene has CDR1 LNHDA and CDR2 SQIVND (reference sequence). CDR3 loop: CASSKRQKNTGELFF. The CDR3 region has the DNA TGTGCCAGTAGTAAACGACAGAAGAACACCGGGGAGCTGTTTTTT.

This clone has a count of ten or more. The chain recombines TRBV5-1 with TRBJ2-4; TRBD2 might be the D (6 bases). CDR1 is SGHRS, CDR2 YFSETQ, per germline. The CDR3 extends over 15 amino acids. Trimming removed 0 bases from V and 1 base from J, with 8 bases in between. The DNA of the CDR3 is TGCGCCAGCAGCTTGGATCGGGGGGCCAAAAACATTCAGTACTTC. Encoded protein: CASSLDRGAKNIQYF.

This clone was observed once. J is TRBJ2-5 and V is TRBV5-1, with TRBD1 identical over 10 bases. The CDR3 has 15 amino acids. Trimming took 3 bases from V and 2 from J; bases not matched to a gene: 4. The germline V gene has CDR1 SGHRS and CDR2 YFSETQ. CDR3 sequence (DNA): TGCGCCAGCAGCTCGGGACAGGGGCCTCAAGAGACCCAGTACTTC. This encodes CASSSGQGPQETQYF.

This clone was seen a handful of times. The chain employs TRBV6-2 or TRBV6-3 and TRBJ1-1; D is unclear. Germline values: CDR1 MNHEY, CDR2 SVGEGT. V was shortened by 5 bases and J by 5 bases, with 9 bases between the two germline ends. The CDR3 loop spans 12 amino acids. The CDR3 sequence is CASSLGRTEAFF. In DNA, the CDR3 is TGTGCCAGCAGTCTCGGAAGGACTGAAGCTTTCTTT.

In this sample, this clone turned up many times. V gene TRBV4-1 combines with J gene TRBJ2-1; D tentatively reads TRBD1 or TRBD2 (5 bases each). In germline, CDR1 is MGHRA, CDR2 YSYEKL. The CDR3 has 15 residues. V gave up 0 bases and J gave up 8 bases, with 14 bases separating them. DNA for the CDR3: TGCGCCAGCAGCCAAGACCGTCGGGGCAGCGATGAGCAGTTCTTC. Its protein is CASSQDRRGSDEQFF.

This clone showed up many times. The V call is TRBV3-1, the J call TRBJ2-3, with D unresolved. The CDR3 spans 13 residues. Germline V gene sequence: CDR1 LGHDT, CDR2 YNNKEL (reference sequence). Trimming removed 4 bases from V and 4 bases from J, with 9 bases in between. The CDR3 loop reads CASSRLDPDTQYF. CDR3 in DNA: TGTGCCAGCAGCCGCTTGGACCCAGATACGCAGTATTTT.

The chain uses TRBV5-1 and TRBJ1-2; 9 nucleotides match TRBD1. In germline, CDR1 is SGHRS, CDR2 YFSETQ. Losses at the gene ends were 0 bases for V and 7 bases for J; bases not matched to a gene: 4. This CDR3 spans 14 amino acids. The CDR3 loop reads CASSLDRGQGGYTF. The CDR3 coding sequence is TGCGCCAGCAGCTTGGACAGGGGGCAAGGTGGCTACACCTTC.

Of note for this clone: At one boundary the junction diverges from the germline segment, which might be a read error. The genes are TRBV6-6 and TRBJ1-1, with D tentatively TRBD1 (5 bases). Germline CDR1 is MNHNY and CDR2 is SVGAGI (reference sequence). This CDR3 region has 14 residues. The CDR3 region is CVSSYKGSNTEAFF. The CDR3 region has the DNA TGTGTCAGCAGTTACAAGGGGTCGAACACTGAGGCTTTCTTT.

This chain uses TRBV2 with TRBJ1-1; TRBD1 matches at 8 bases. The V gene end was trimmed by 6 bases and the J gene end by 2 bases; junction bases not matched to a gene: 5. This CDR3 contains 14 residues. The germline CDR1 and CDR2 sequences are SNHLY and FYNNEI. CDR3 nucleotide sequence: TGTGCCAGCAGGGGGGCAGGGGGCAACACTGAAGCTTTCTTT. Encoded protein: CASRGAGGNTEAFF. Based on the CDR3 plus reference TRBV2 and TRBJ1-1, the full variable domain is EPEVTQTPSHQVTQMGQEVILRCVPISNHLYFYWYRQILGQKVEFLVSFYNNEISEKSEIFDDQFSVERPDGSNFTLKIRSTKLEDSAMYFCASRGAGGNTEAFFGQGTRLTVV.